The 31 T cell receptor beta chains below were found in one sample sequenced in a study of blood T cells in healthy people across ages. The authors ran a second PCR of about 7 to 12 cycles using a sample-barcoded 5' primer and a J-beta primer mix. One entry per CDR3 protein results from TCRdb running MiXCR on the 5' RACE reads. Of around 500,000 distinct CDR3 sequences in the sample, 45% to 55% were seen once. Sequencing was performed on blood. These receptors came from an elderly man in good health.

Written as DNA, the CDR3 is TGTGCCAGCAGTTTAACCGGGACTAGCGGCACAGATACGCAGTATTTT. Amino acids: CASSLTGTSGTDTQYF. This chain uses TRBV27 with TRBJ2-3; 10 bases align to TRBD2. The V segment lost 2 bases and the J segment 1 base; nucleotides outside the gene matches: 3. This CDR3 region has 16 residues. The germline V gene encodes CDR1 MNHEY and CDR2 SMNVEV (reference sequence).

J is TRBJ1-2 and V is TRBV7-2; no firm D call. The V gene's germline CDR1 is SGHTA and CDR2 FQGNSA. V was clipped by 3 bases and J by 6 bases, with 14 bases between them. The CDR3 has 14 residues. CDR3 nucleotide sequence: TGTGCCAGCAGCTTTGTACTTCTAAGTAATGGCTACACCTTC. It specifies CASSFVLLSNGYTF.

This rearrangement joins TRBV29-1 to TRBJ1-2; 8 positions match TRBD1. The CDR3 has 13 amino acids. Germline CDR1 reads SQVTM; CDR2 reads ANQGSEA. V was pared by 3 bases and J by 8 bases, with 8 bases of the junction left unmatched. The CDR3 DNA reads TGCAGCGTTGATTTGCAGGGGGCTTGGGGCTACACCTTC. It encodes CSVDLQGAWGYTF.

In its sample, this clonotype was seen a few times. J is TRBJ2-3 and V is TRBV28, with unresolved D. This CDR3 spans 15 amino acids. Trimming removed 2 bases at V and 5 bases at J, with 14 bases between. Germline CDR1 is MDHEN and CDR2 is SYDVKM. This CDR3 is CASSLPHGNGDTQYF. DNA for the CDR3: TGTGCCAGCAGTTTACCACATGGCAACGGAGATACGCAGTATTTT.

The CDR3 loop is CSARRITGTGSTDTQYF. The CDR3 DNA sequence: TGCAGTGCTAGACGAATAACCGGGACAGGGAGCACAGATACGCAGTATTTT. The chain joins TRBV20-1 to TRBJ2-3, with 9 positions matching TRBD1. J gave up 0 bases and V 2 bases, and 9 bases lay outside the gene matches. CDR1 is DFQATT, CDR2 SNEGSKA, per germline (reference sequence). The CDR3 runs 17 residues.

The chain carries TRBV20-1 and TRBJ2-7; a possible D gene is TRBD1 (6 bases). This CDR3 spans 11 amino acids. V lost 6 bases and J lost 5, with 11 bases in between. Germline V gene lookup returns CDR1 DFQATT and CDR2 SNEGSKA (reference sequence). CDR3 in amino acids: CSAENRDEQYF. CDR3 sequence (DNA): TGCAGTGCCGAAAACAGGGACGAGCAGTACTTC.

The V call is TRBV6-5, the J call TRBJ1-1, with D possibly being TRBD1 (5 bases). This CDR3 is built from 16 residues. Germline V gene sequence: CDR1 MNHEY, CDR2 SVGAGI. V was clipped by 8 bases and J by 5 bases, with 24 bases between them. The CDR3 DNA is TGTGCCAGCCGGTCGGCGCCTGCAGTTAGGGGAACTGAAGCTTTCTTT. Translated, it gives CASRSAPAVRGTEAFF.

The chain combines TRBV2 with TRBJ1-4; 12 positions match TRBD1. The CDR3 contains 15 residues. V dropped 5 bases and J dropped 8; count of bases not matched to a gene: 6. Germline V gene sequence: CDR1 SNHLY, CDR2 FYNNEI. The CDR3 DNA sequence: TGTGCCAGCAGTCTAACCGGGACAGGGGGCGAAAAACTGTTTTTT. Translating it yields CASSLTGTGGEKLFF.

This clonotype was seen more than once but under ten times. V usage is TRBV29-1 and J usage is TRBJ2-7; TRBD2 matches 7 bases. The CDR3 runs to 14 residues. Germline V lookup: CDR1 SQVTM, CDR2 ANQGSEA. V shed 6 bases and J 6 bases; nucleotides not matched to a gene: 14. This chain's CDR3 is CSVLGGRFVSEQYF. The CDR3 DNA is TGCAGCGTCCTCGGCGGGAGATTCGTGAGCGAGCAGTACTTC.

This clonotype was seen a handful of times. The rearrangement links TRBV5-1 to TRBJ2-3; the match to TRBD2 covers 14 bases. Germline CDR1 SGHRS, CDR2 YFSETQ. V shed 4 bases, J shed 5 bases, and the junction held 9 bases outside the gene matches. The CDR3 runs to 17 residues. This CDR3 is CASSAGRLAGGQDTQYF. DNA of the CDR3: TGCGCCAGCAGCGCGGGCCGACTAGCGGGAGGGCAAGATACGCAGTATTTT.

The rearrangement joins TRBV6-2 or TRBV6-3 to TRBJ2-1, with D unresolved. The CDR3 runs 13 residues. Germline CDR1 MNHEY, CDR2 SVGEGT. V lost 5 bases, J lost 5 bases, and 10 bases lay in between. This chain's CDR3 is CASSDSLNNEQFF. DNA of the CDR3: TGTGCCAGCAGTGATTCTCTGAACAATGAGCAGTTCTTC.

This clonotype was found once. Possible read error: a much larger clone is one base away. V gene TRBV6-6 combines with J gene TRBJ2-1; TRBD2 aligns across 7 bases. Per the germline V gene, CDR1 is MNHNY and CDR2 is SVGAGI (reference sequence). The CDR3 extends over 15 amino acids. Trimming removed 8 bases from V and 13 bases from J; junction bases left unmatched: 20. The CDR3 DNA follows: TGTGCCAGCGGGGATCGTGGGAGGGTGGAAGAGACCCAGTTCTTC. Translating it yields CASGDRGRVEETQFF.

This clonotype was seen a handful of times. The chain joins TRBV27 to TRBJ2-1; 11 positions match TRBD2. V lost 3 bases, J lost 8 bases, and 9 bases stayed unmatched. The CDR3 has 16 amino acids. Germline V gene sequence: CDR1 MNHEY, CDR2 SMNVEV (reference sequence). CDR3 sequence: CASSFWGLAGGHEQFF. DNA for the CDR3: TGTGCCAGCAGTTTTTGGGGGCTAGCGGGGGGACATGAGCAGTTCTTC.

The sample holds many counts of this clonotype. The chain is built from TRBV6-5 and TRBJ2-7, with TRBD1 matching over 8 bases. V shed 5 bases and J 5 bases; nucleotides not matched to a gene: 2. CDR1 and CDR2 (germline): MNHEY, SVGAGI. The CDR3 has 12 amino acids. The CDR3 DNA is TGTGCCAGCAGTGGGACAGGTGACGAGCAGTACTTC. It yields the protein CASSGTGDEQYF.

This chain connects TRBV5-1 to TRBJ1-6; no firm D call. Trimming took 0 bases from V and 10 from J, leaving 14 bases between them. Germline V CDR1 and CDR2: SGHRS, YFSETQ. This CDR3 comprises 15 residues. DNA of the CDR3: TGCGCCAGCAGCTTGGACCCAGTTGTTAACTCACCCCTCCACTTT. It specifies CASSLDPVVNSPLHF. Full variable domain (missing parts from reference TRBV5-1 and TRBJ1-6): KAGVTQTPRYLIKTRGQQVTLSCSPISGHRSVSWYQQTPGQGLQFLFEYFSETQRNKGNFPGRFSGRQFSNSRSEMNVSTLELGDSALYLCASSLDPVVNSPLHFGNGTRLTVT.

This clonotype occurred a few times. The chain uses TRBV28 and TRBJ2-3; a weak D match, TRBD2 (7 bases). V lost 8 bases to trimming and J lost 2 bases, with 17 bases between them. Germline V lookup: CDR1 MDHEN, CDR2 SYDVKM. The CDR3 has 15 amino acids. The CDR3 DNA reads TGTGCCAGCGGGATCAGGGAGGGGGACACAGATACGCAGTATTTT. This translates into CASGIREGDTDTQYF.

In this sample, this clonotype turned up a few times. This chain links TRBV7-2 with TRBJ2-1; 9 bases line up with TRBD2. The J segment lost 0 bases and the V segment lost 4 bases, leaving 4 bases of the junction unmatched. The CDR3 has 16 amino acids. CDR1 and CDR2 (germline): SGHTA, FQGNSA. The CDR3 region has the DNA TGTGCCAGCAGCTCCCGTAGCGGGAGCTCCTACAATGAGCAGTTCTTC. Amino acids: CASSSRSGSSYNEQFF.

The genes are TRBV28 and TRBJ1-1; D uncertain. With 6 bases removed from V and 4 bases from J, the gap between germline ends came to 12 bases. The CDR3 spans 13 residues. CDR1 and CDR2 from the germline V gene are MDHEN and SYDVKM. The CDR3 sequence: CASSGSGTTEAFF. In DNA, the CDR3 is TGTGCCAGCAGCGGATCCGGTACCACTGAAGCTTTCTTT.

This chain links TRBV12-3 or TRBV12-4 with TRBJ1-4; no reliable D call. Trimming removed 7 bases at V and 7 bases at J, with 13 bases between. The CDR3 contains 13 residues. The CDR3 DNA sequence: TGTGCCAGCACCATAGCCCTCGGTGAAAAACTGTTTTTT. Translated: CASTIALGEKLFF.

The chain recombines TRBV5-1 with TRBJ2-1; 10 bases fit TRBD2. V lost 1 base, J lost 7 bases, and 11 bases stayed unmatched. The CDR3 consists of 17 residues. CDR1 and CDR2 from the germline V gene are SGHRS and YFSETQ. CDR3 protein: CASSLRSASGGWNEQFF. The DNA of the CDR3 is TGCGCCAGCAGCTTGCGTTCCGCTAGCGGGGGCTGGAATGAGCAGTTCTTC.

V and J are TRBV7-2 and TRBJ2-1; the D gene is possibly TRBD2 (6 bases). Germline V gene data show CDR1 as SGHTA and CDR2 as FQGNSA. The V end was cut by 11 bases, the J end by 3 bases, with 14 bases between. The CDR3 is made up of 13 amino acids. The CDR3 is CAGGTPNYNEQFF. The CDR3 region has the DNA TGTGCCGGCGGGACTCCTAACTACAATGAGCAGTTCTTC.

This clonotype showed up just a few times. The genes are TRBV27 and TRBJ2-3; the D gene could be TRBD1 or TRBD2 (5 bases each). Trimming left V 7 bases short and J 0 bases short, with 14 bases between. From germline, CDR1 is MNHEY and CDR2 SMNVEV (reference sequence). The CDR3 runs to 15 residues. The DNA of the CDR3 is TGTGCCAGCAATAGGGGAGCCGCTAGCACAGATACGCAGTATTTT. This gives the protein CASNRGAASTDTQYF.

This clonotype was seen only a few times. J is TRBJ1-1 and V is TRBV12-3 or TRBV12-4, with TRBD1 as a possible D gene (5 bases). CDR3 size: 14 residues. Trimming left V 5 bases short and J 5 bases short, with 15 bases between. CDR3 loop: CASSPRGPGTEAFF. The CDR3 bases are TGTGCCAGCAGTCCTCGGGGCCCTGGGACTGAAGCTTTCTTT.

This clonotype has more than one count but fewer than ten. DNA of the CDR3: TGTGCCATCAGGATGACGGAGAACACTGAAGCTTTCTTT. Encoded protein: CAIRMTENTEAFF. The gene calls are TRBV10-3 and TRBJ1-1, with unresolved D. Germline V lookup: CDR1 ENHRY, CDR2 SYGVKD. V lost 6 bases, J lost 1 base, and 9 bases lay in between. CDR3 length: 13 amino acids.

The chain links TRBV7-9 to TRBJ2-1; 13 nucleotides line up with TRBD2. This CDR3 has 20 residues. V lost 3 bases and J lost 5; bases outside the gene matches: 16. Germline values: CDR1 SEHNR, CDR2 FQNEAQ (reference sequence). CDR3 residues: CASSFPTSGRGQGRDNEQFF. The DNA of the CDR3 is TGTGCCAGCAGCTTCCCCACTAGCGGGAGGGGGCAGGGTCGGGACAATGAGCAGTTCTTC.

Concerning this clonotype itself: This could be a read error, since a much larger clone is one nucleotide away. The V gene is TRBV7-9, the J gene TRBJ2-1, with D possibly being TRBD2 (6 bases). This CDR3 is built from 14 residues. Germline CDR1 SEHNR, CDR2 FQNEAQ (reference sequence). V was trimmed by 1 base and J by 10 bases, leaving 14 bases between them. In DNA form, the CDR3 reads TGTGCCAGCAGCTTAGGGGACTGGCTCAAGGAGCAGTTCTTC. Residues: CASSLGDWLKEQFF.

With respect to this clonotype: A much larger clonotype is one base distant, so this may be a read error. The rearrangement joins TRBV7-2 to TRBJ1-2; D may be TRBD1 (5 bases). From germline, CDR1 is SGHTA and CDR2 FQGNSA. The CDR3 spans 13 residues. V was cut by 4 bases and J by 4 bases, with 10 bases left in between. CDR3 DNA: TGTGCCAGCAGCTCCATTGGGACCTATGGCTACACCTTC. This sequence encodes CASSSIGTYGYTF.

This clonotype has more than one count but fewer than ten. The chain is built from TRBV10-3 and TRBJ2-7; tentative D call: TRBD2 (6 bases). V shed 10 bases and J shed 3 bases, with 19 bases lying between them. The CDR3 contains 14 residues. In germline, CDR1 is ENHRY, CDR2 SYGVKD. The CDR3 region is CATQKTSQGYEQYF. The DNA for the CDR3 is TGTGCCACCCAAAAGACTAGTCAAGGCTACGAGCAGTACTTC.

This clonotype was detected only a few times. The rearrangement joins TRBV7-9 to TRBJ1-6; possible D gene TRBD1, 6 bases. The V and J ends lost 8 bases and 10 bases respectively, with 15 bases between them. In germline, CDR1 is SEHNR, CDR2 FQNEAQ (reference sequence). The CDR3 runs to 13 residues. The DNA for the CDR3 is TGTGCCAGCCAAGGGGGTGAGAGCTCACCCCTCCACTTT. This encodes CASQGGESSPLHF. Filled out from reference TRBV7-9 and TRBJ1-6, the complete variable domain reads DTGVSQNPRHKITKRGQNVTFRCDPISEHNRLYWYRQTLGQGPEFLTYFQNEAQLEKSRLLSDRFSAERPKGSFSTLEIQRTEQGDSAMYLCASQGGESSPLHFGNGTRLTVT.

This clonotype was recorded a few times. The gene calls are TRBV3-1 and TRBJ2-7; TRBD1 might be the D (5 bases). The DNA end is a closer match to TRBJ2-5, so the J assignment may be wrong. The CDR3 is 13 amino acids. In germline, CDR1 is LGHDT, CDR2 YNNKEL (reference sequence). The CDR3 DNA reads as TGTGCCAGCAGCACAAGGGGTGGGGAGACCCAGTACTTC. This sequence encodes CASSTRGGETQYF.

The chain is built from TRBV29-1 and TRBJ2-7; weak D call: TRBD1 (6 bases). Trimming took 3 bases from V and 4 from J, leaving 13 bases between them. Germline CDR1 and CDR2: SQVTM and ANQGSEA. This CDR3 comprises 13 residues. This CDR3 is CSVEFTGKYEQYF. CDR3 coding DNA: TGCAGCGTTGAGTTCACAGGGAAATACGAGCAGTACTTC.